These T cell receptor beta chains were read from a single sample in a study of shared clonotypes between healthy human individuals. Repertoires were generated with immunoSEQ multiplex PCR, while TCRdb's copy carries only in-frame clones and drops some. Of some 2,500,000 clones in the sample, around 93% were seen once. The sample taken for sequencing was naive CD4+ T cells from PBMCs. The receptors originated from a man in his late teens or twenties in good health. Some clones in this sample may be carry-over from other donors' samples. CDR3s include the opening cysteine and the closing phenylalanine or tryptophan. D genes are given only for firm matches. For some rows the clone size is stated as once, few or many, or as a class when expanded; others skip it.

TRBD1,.,TRBJ1-1,TRBV18,TGTGCCAGCTCACCTAACCACAGGGGGATGGATTCTGAAGCTTTCTTT,CASSPNHRGMDSEAFF
.,.,TRBJ2-7,TRBV9,TGTGCCAGCAGCGCCCCGCAGGGTGGGGGTTTGTACGAGCAGTACTTC,CASSAPQGGGLYEQYF
.,.,TRBJ1-2,TRBV7-9,TGTGCCAGCAGCTCGGACCTCTCTGGCTACACCTTC,CASSSDLSGYTF
.,.,TRBJ1-3,TRBV7-2,TGTGCCAGCAGCTTGATGGGAGGGGCGGTCGCGAACACCATATATTTT,CASSLMGGAVANTIYF
.,.,TRBJ1-3,TRBV7-2,TGTGCCAGCAGCCCGTCCCCCCACAACTCTGGAAACACCATATATTTT,CASSPSPHNSGNTIYF
.,.,TRBJ1-1,TRBV6-7,TGTGCCAGCAGTTACTCGGTGAAGGGGGTAAACGAAATGAACACTGAAGCTTTCTTT,CASSYSVKGVNEMNTEAFF
.,few,TRBJ2-7,TRBV2,TGTGCCAGCAGTGAAGCCACGACAAGGGCTCGTTACGAGCAGTACTTC,CASSEATTRARYEQYF
.,.,TRBJ2-2,TRBV7-9,TGTGCCAGCAGCCCTACGACAGTTACCGGGGAGCTGTTTTTT,CASSPTTVTGELFF
.,.,TRBJ2-1,TRBV5-6,TGTGCCAGCAGCCTCCCTAGTAGCGTTGAGCAGTTCTTC,CASSLPSSVEQFF
.,.,TRBJ1-5,TRBV28,TGTGCCAGCAACAGAGGGGCCAGGGATAGCAATCAGCCCCAGCATTTT,CASNRGARDSNQPQHF
.,.,TRBJ2-5,TRBV30,TGTGCCTGGTCCTACGGGAGAAGCCAAGAGACCCAGTACTTC,CAWSYGRSQETQYF
TRBD2,.,TRBJ2-7,TRBV9,TGTGCCAGCAGCGTAGCTCCGACGGGACTAGGGTCCTACGAGCAGTACTTC,CASSVAPTGLGSYEQYF
.,.,TRBJ2-3,TRBV9,TGTGCCAGCAGCTCCCACACAGATACGCAGTATTTT,CASSSHTDTQYF
.,.,TRBJ2-3,TRBV11-3,TGTGCCAGCAGCTTAGGCGCGGTGGCCACAGATACGCAGTATTTT,CASSLGAVATDTQYF
.,once,TRBJ1-2,TRBV5-4,TGTGCCAGCAGCTTGGGACTGAATGGTGGCTACACCTTC,CASSLGLNGGYTF
.,.,TRBJ2-7,TRBV6-1,TGTGCCAGCAGTGGTCCGGGGGCTCCCCCTTACGAGCAGTACTTC,CASSGPGAPPYEQYF
.,.,TRBJ2-7,TRBV5-1,TGCGCCAGCAGCCCCGGGGATGTTGTTGGCTCCTACGAGCAGTACTTC,CASSPGDVVGSYEQYF
TRBD1,.,TRBJ2-7,TRBV6-6,TGTGCCAGCGGCACAGGGGGCGGCTACGAGCAGTACTTC,CASGTGGGYEQYF
.,.,TRBJ1-1,TRBV19,TGTGCCAGTTGCAGGGAGGACACTGAAGCTTTCTTT,CASCREDTEAFF
TRBD1,.,TRBJ1-2,TRBV6-5,TGTGCCAGCAATCCCCAGGGGGCCGGTGGCTACACCTTC,CASNPQGAGGYTF
TRBD2,.,TRBJ2-2,TRBV30,TGTGCCTGGAGTTATAGGACTAGCGGGATGGTTAACACCGGGGAGCTGTTTTTT,CAWSYRTSGMVNTGELFF
TRBD2,once,TRBJ2-1,TRBV18,TGTGCCAGCTCGCCCGTACTAGCGGGATACAATGAGCAGTTCTTC,CASSPVLAGYNEQFF
.,.,TRBJ1-2,TRBV5-6,TGTGCCAGCAGCGAGTCTCCCCGGGGACGCAAAGGATATGGCTACACCTTC,CASSESPRGRKGYGYTF
.,.,TRBJ1-5,TRBV28,TGTGCCAGCAGTTTAGGTGGCGGGTGGTCAAGCAATCAGCCCCAGCATTTT,CASSLGGGWSSNQPQHF
TRBD2,.,TRBJ2-1,TRBV7-2,TGTGCCAGCAGCTTCCCACCTCGGACTAGCGGAAACAATGAGCAGTTCTTC,CASSFPPRTSGNNEQFF
TRBD1,.,TRBJ2-1,TRBV7-9,TGTGCCAGCAGCTTAGGTCAGGGGGTCGGTGAGCAGTTCTTC,CASSLGQGVGEQFF
.,.,TRBJ2-5,TRBV18,TGTGCCACAAACAAAGGGGGGAACCAAGAGACCCAGTACTTC,CATNKGGNQETQYF